This TCR beta chain was sequenced during a study of T cells in Graves' hyperthyroidism and ophthalmopathy. Study details: Before treatment of any kind, peripheral blood was taken at initial diagnosis.

Together with thyroid ultrasound, orbital computed tomography, serum thyroxine and TRAb, clinical symptoms were used for diagnoses. There are many counts of this clonotype. Its antigen is still unknown. Study-wide results and limits: A model using 13 V-J features told ophthalmopathy apart from stable hyperthyroidism. Researchers found most expanded thyroid clonotypes above 0.001 in blood as well.

Researchers amplified the TCR beta CDR3 regions from RNA transcripts. RT-PCR in the first round (using the HTBI primer set) targeted the TCR CDR3. TCRdb called the multiplex PCR reads again in MiXCR, with one record for every CDR3 protein. The sample records hundreds of thousands of distinct CDR3 sequences, under 45% being singletons. In germline, CDR1 is MNHEY, CDR2 SVGAGI. V lost 1 base and J lost 2, with 2 bases in between. The CDR3 runs 12 residues. The clonotype was recovered from a woman between 40 and 55 years old with Graves' hyperthyroidism. The J gene is TRBJ2-5, the V gene TRBV6-5; D ambiguous. The sequenced sample consisted of blood. Here the CDR3 DNA reads TGTGCCAGCAGTTACTGGCAAGAGACCCAGTACTTC. Amino acid sequence: CASSYWQETQYF.